The 32 T cell receptor beta chains given below trace back to one sample, sequenced in a study of blood T cell repertoires in COVID-19. Here immunoSEQ multiplex PCR was the method, and the copy in TCRdb shows in-frame clones only, minus some. The sample yields roughly 700,000 clones, 70% to 90% seen once. The sequencing input was peripheral blood. Receptor source: a woman under 30 with acute or convalescent COVID-19.

The table lists this clone with a few counts. The J gene is TRBJ1-6, the V gene TRBV5-1; D is unclear. The V end lost 4 bases, the J end lost 7 bases, and 6 bases lay between the germline ends. In germline, CDR1 is SGHRS, CDR2 YFSETQ. The CDR3 is 12 amino acids. The CDR3 coding sequence is TGCGCCAGCAGCACTGAAAATTCACCCCTCCACTTT. This codes for CASSTENSPLHF.

This clone was observed a few times. The V call is TRBV29-1, the J call TRBJ1-2; D may be TRBD1 (6 bases). Germline values: CDR1 SQVTM, CDR2 ANQGSEA. V was trimmed by 2 bases and J by 3 bases, leaving 13 bases between them. CDR3 length: 14 residues. The CDR3 region is CSVENRAKHYGYTF. CDR3 nucleotide sequence: TGCAGCGTTGAAAACAGGGCCAAGCACTATGGCTACACCTTC. Filled out from reference TRBV29-1 and TRBJ1-2, the complete variable domain reads SAVISQKPSRDICQRGTSLTIQCQVDSQVTMMFWYRQQPGQSLTLIATANQGSEATYESGFVIDKFPISRPNLTFSTLTVSNMSPEDSSIYLCSVENRAKHYGYTFGSGTRLTVV.

In this sample, this clone turned up a few times. The J gene is TRBJ1-4, the V gene TRBV5-1; D unclear. V was pared by 0 bases and J by 4 bases, with 7 bases between. The germline gives CDR1 SGHRS, CDR2 YFSETQ. This CDR3 contains 14 residues. The CDR3 DNA follows: TGCGCCAGCAGCTTGGGAGACTATAATGAAAAACTGTTTTTT. It codes for CASSLGDYNEKLFF.

The CDR3 DNA follows: TGTGCCAGCAGTACTTACGGGGGGCGATACTACGAGCAGTACTTC. This gives the protein CASSTYGGRYYEQYF. The chain employs TRBV11-2 and TRBJ2-7; D perhaps matches TRBD2 (7 bases). In germline, CDR1 is SGHAT, CDR2 FQNNGV. This CDR3 spans 15 amino acids. V dropped 6 bases and J dropped 3 bases, with 18 bases sitting between them.

This chain joins TRBV11-2 and TRBJ1-1, with TRBD1 matching over 7 bases. Germline assignment: CDR1 SGHAT and CDR2 FQNNGV. CDR3 length: 14 residues. J lost 5 bases, V lost 5 bases, and 8 bases had no gene match. This CDR3 reads CASSLRGGLTEAFF. DNA for the CDR3: TGTGCCAGCAGCCTTAGAGGGGGCTTGACTGAAGCTTTCTTT.

The chain uses TRBV11-3 and TRBJ2-1, with a tentative D call TRBD1 (5 bases). The CDR3 is 15 amino acids. The V and J ends lost 4 bases and 0 bases respectively, with 10 bases between them. The germline V gene has CDR1 SGHNT and CDR2 YENEEA. The CDR3 nucleotides are TGTGCCAGCAGCTCAGGTCAGGGCTCCTACAATGAGCAGTTCTTC. Translation: CASSSGQGSYNEQFF.

This clone appeared a few times. The gene calls are TRBV28 and TRBJ1-1, with a tentative D call TRBD1 (5 bases). The germline V gene has CDR1 MDHEN and CDR2 SYDVKM. Deletions cut 3 bases from V and 0 bases from J, with 8 bases between. This CDR3 comprises 14 residues. The CDR3 loop reads CASSFYRMNTEAFF. In nucleotides, the CDR3 is TGTGCCAGCAGTTTCTACAGGATGAACACTGAAGCTTTCTTT.

The chain recombines TRBV6-5 with TRBJ1-2; D unclear. The germline gives CDR1 MNHEY, CDR2 SVGAGI. The CDR3 sequence is 13 residues long. The V end was cut by 5 bases, the J end by 2 bases, with 9 bases between. The CDR3: CASSPDGNYGYTF. DNA for the CDR3: TGTGCCAGCAGTCCCGACGGGAACTATGGCTACACCTTC.

The chain links TRBV19 to TRBJ2-7; D not certain. Trimming shortened V by 5 bases and J by 4 bases, and 12 bases separated the two germline ends. The CDR3 contains 13 residues. Germline lookup yields CDR1 LNHDA and CDR2 SQIVND (reference sequence). The DNA of the CDR3 is TGTGCCAGTAGTGCTCAAGTAACATACGAGCAGTACTTC. This translates into CASSAQVTYEQYF.

In the case of this clone: The same CDR3 is also encoded by other DNA sequences in this sample. V gene TRBV7-9 combines with J gene TRBJ1-4; possibly TRBD1 for D (6 bases). The germline V gene has CDR1 SEHNR and CDR2 FQNEAQ (reference sequence). CDR3 length equals 14 residues. V was trimmed by 4 bases and J by 5 bases, leaving 11 bases between them. The CDR3 nucleotides read TGTGCCAGCAGCTCCAGGGGACCGAATGAAAAACTGTTTTTT. This gives the protein CASSSRGPNEKLFF.

Only one count was recorded for this clone. The chain combines TRBV6-5 with TRBJ1-6, with 10 bases lining up with TRBD1. Germline values: CDR1 MNHEY, CDR2 SVGAGI. Trimming removed 11 bases from V and 12 bases from J; junction bases left unmatched: 7. The CDR3 sequence is 12 residues long. The CDR3 coding sequence is TGTGCCGGGGCCGGACAGGGGGTACCCCTCCACTTT. Translation: CAGAGQGVPLHF.

J is TRBJ2-7 and V is TRBV27; D remains ambiguous. CDR1 is MNHEY, CDR2 SMNVEV, per germline (reference sequence). This CDR3 is 14 amino acids long. V was clipped by 2 bases and J by 0 bases, with 8 bases between them. The CDR3 DNA sequence: TGTGCCAGCAGTTTAGCCCCAGGCTCCTACGAGCAGTACTTC. It is translated as CASSLAPGSYEQYF.

The gene calls are TRBV12-3 or TRBV12-4 and TRBJ1-2, with TRBD1 matching 9 bases. Trimming cost V 3 bases and J 6 bases; bases outside gene matches: 2. The CDR3 is 13 residues long. In DNA form, the CDR3 reads TGTGCCAGCAGTTTGGGACAGGGAGATGGCTACACCTTC. It encodes CASSLGQGDGYTF.

With regard to this clone: Other DNA variants within this sample encode the same CDR3. The chain links TRBV6-5 to TRBJ2-2; D unclear. This CDR3 spans 12 amino acids. The ends were cut back, 2 bases at V and 5 bases at J, with 3 bases in the middle. Germline V CDR1 and CDR2: MNHEY, SVGAGI. CDR3 sequence (DNA): TGTGCCAGCAGTTACCGTACCGGGGAGCTGTTTTTT. Its translation: CASSYRTGELFF.

CDR3 sequence reads: CASGPMTGSGYTF. The CDR3 coding sequence is TGTGCTAGTGGTCCGATGACAGGGAGTGGCTACACCTTC. The J gene is TRBJ1-2, the V gene TRBV12-5; 7 bases fit TRBD1. V gave up 5 bases and J gave up 7 bases; unmatched junction bases: 7. The CDR3 sequence is 13 residues long. The germline V gene encodes CDR1 LGHNT and CDR2 FRNRAP.

The chain joins TRBV24-1 to TRBJ2-5; D is uncertain. The V gene lost 2 bases and the J gene lost 5 bases, with 14 bases spanning the gap. The germline CDR1 and CDR2 sequences are KGHDR and SFDVKD. CDR3 length: 15 residues. The CDR3: CATSDSRPVRETQYF. The CDR3 DNA reads as TGTGCCACCAGTGATTCCCGCCCGGTCCGGGAGACCCAGTACTTC.

This clone was observed a few times. It is unclear where the CDR3 begins or ends on the DNA, so no DNA is shown, and the CDR3 is as TCRdb lists it. The gene calls are TRBV19 and TRBJ2-2; TRBD1 is the table's D call and was not checked against the DNA. A total of 16 residues make up the CDR3, ends included. Germline CDR1 LNHDA, CDR2 SQIVND (reference sequence). CDR3 in amino acids: CASSISGQGDTGELFF.

J is TRBJ2-7 and V is TRBV7-2, with a weak D call TRBD2 (6 bases). The V end was cut by 1 base, the J end by 1 base, with 11 bases between. This CDR3 spans 15 amino acids. Germline CDR1 reads SGHTA; CDR2 reads FQGNSA. In nucleotides, the CDR3 is TGTGCCAGCAGCTTAGAGCGGGTCATTTCCTACGAGCAGTACTTC. Its protein product is CASSLERVISYEQYF.

V usage is TRBV7-9 and J usage is TRBJ2-1, with a possible D match to TRBD2 (6 bases). This CDR3 comprises 14 residues. Germline V gene lookup returns CDR1 SEHNR and CDR2 FQNEAQ (reference sequence). The V end lost 5 bases, the J end lost 2 bases, and 10 bases lay between the germline ends. The CDR3 DNA reads as TGTGCCAGCAGCGGAGGGGTGGCCTACAATGAGCAGTTCTTC. Its protein product is CASSGGVAYNEQFF.

This clone was picked up one time. The chain combines TRBV9 with TRBJ2-3; a possible D gene is TRBD1 (7 bases). Germline CDR1 SGDLS, CDR2 YYNGEE. This CDR3 has 16 residues. V was cut by 0 bases and J by 1 base, with 12 bases left in between. CDR3 sequence reads: CASSVAEGAGTDTQYF. In nucleotides, the CDR3 is TGTGCCAGCAGCGTAGCGGAGGGGGCGGGCACAGATACGCAGTATTTT.

This chain uses TRBV27 with TRBJ2-7; D is unclear. The germline V and J ends were trimmed by 0 bases and 6 bases, with 12 bases remaining between them. This CDR3 comprises 14 residues. The germline V gene has CDR1 MNHEY and CDR2 SMNVEV (reference sequence). CDR3 region: CASSLSPEAVEQYF. DNA of the CDR3: TGTGCCAGCAGTTTATCCCCAGAGGCCGTCGAGCAGTACTTC.

This chain uses TRBV7-9 with TRBJ1-4; TRBD1 aligns across 7 bases. This CDR3 contains 15 residues. V dropped 5 bases and J dropped 7; count of bases not matched to a gene: 10. Germline V gene data show CDR1 as SEHNR and CDR2 as FQNEAQ (reference sequence). In DNA form, the CDR3 reads TGTGCCAGCAGCCCTCAGGGGGTATTGGTTGAAAAACTGTTTTTT. Its protein product is CASSPQGVLVEKLFF.

This chain connects TRBV13 to TRBJ1-2; possible D gene TRBD1, 5 bases. Germline assignment: CDR1 PRHDT and CDR2 FYEKMQ (reference sequence). The CDR3 is 13 residues long. V lost 2 bases, J lost 8 bases, and 12 bases lay in between. The CDR3 DNA follows: TGTGCCAGCAGCTTATCGGGACTGGGAGGCTACACCTTC. This gives the protein CASSLSGLGGYTF.

The chain employs TRBV6-1 and TRBJ1-2, with D possibly matching TRBD1 (5 bases). CDR3 length equals 15 residues. Germline V gene lookup returns CDR1 MNHNS and CDR2 SASEGT. The V end lost 2 bases, the J end lost 0 bases, and 10 bases lay between the germline ends. CDR3 loop: CASSERRTPNYGYTF. The CDR3 DNA reads TGTGCCAGCAGTGAACGCAGGACACCTAACTATGGCTACACCTTC.

V usage is TRBV24-1 and J usage is TRBJ2-2; 7 bases fit TRBD1. Germline lookup yields CDR1 KGHDR and CDR2 SFDVKD. The CDR3 has 16 residues. Trimming at V came to 1 base and at J to 3 bases, leaving 4 bases not matched to a gene. The DNA of the CDR3 is TGTGCCACCAGTGATTTTGACAGGGACGACACCGGGGAGCTGTTTTTT. Translation: CATSDFDRDDTGELFF.

The chain combines TRBV25-1 with TRBJ2-3; D is undetermined. Trimming removed 11 bases at V and 6 bases at J, with 15 bases between. The germline CDR1 and CDR2 sequences are MGHDK and SYGVNS. CDR3 length equals 12 residues. The CDR3 is CAGPHGTDTQYF. CDR3 bases: TGTGCCGGGCCCCACGGAACGGATACGCAGTATTTT.

CDR3 sequence reads: CASSRTGDGYTF. DNA of the CDR3: TGTGCCAGCAGCAGGACAGGGGATGGCTACACCTTC. This chain joins TRBV11-2 and TRBJ1-2; 9 bases match TRBD1. J lost 6 bases, V lost 5 bases, and 1 base had no gene match. The CDR3 sequence is 12 residues long. The germline CDR1 and CDR2 sequences are SGHAT and FQNNGV. The complete variable domain, with remaining parts taken from reference TRBV11-2 and TRBJ1-2, reads EAGVAQSPRYKIIEKRQSVAFWCNPISGHATLYWYQQILGQGPKLLIQFQNNGVVDDSQLPKDRFSAERLKGVDSTLKIQPAKLEDSAVYLCASSRTGDGYTFGSGTRLTVV.

This chain links TRBV11-2 with TRBJ1-5; perhaps TRBD1 as D (5 bases). V shed 5 bases and J shed 5 bases, with 10 bases lying between them. In germline, CDR1 is SGHAT, CDR2 FQNNGV. The CDR3 has 13 amino acids. This CDR3 reads CASSRDRDQPQHF. In DNA, the CDR3 is TGTGCCAGCAGCCGAGACAGAGATCAGCCCCAGCATTTT.

This chain uses TRBV7-2 with TRBJ1-2, with 11 bases matching TRBD1. CDR3 length: 15 amino acids. Per germline, CDR1 SGHTA and CDR2 FQGNSA. Trimming removed 2 bases from V and 6 bases from J; junction bases left unmatched: 5. The CDR3 is CASSLTRTGGHGYTF. CDR3 nucleotide sequence: TGTGCCAGCAGCTTAACCCGGACAGGGGGCCATGGCTACACCTTC.

This clone showed up just once. The chain combines TRBV7-9 with TRBJ2-7; D is perhaps TRBD1 (5 bases). Trimming pared 5 bases from V and 6 bases from J, leaving 14 bases between. The CDR3 covers 13 residues. CDR1 and CDR2 from the germline V gene are SEHNR and FQNEAQ (reference sequence). CDR3 nucleotide sequence: TGTGCCAGCAGCCCTCAGGGTTTCGGCGAGCAGTACTTC. Translated, it gives CASSPQGFGEQYF. The full variable domain, completed using reference TRBV7-9 and TRBJ2-7, is DTGVSQNPRHKITKRGQNVTFRCDPISEHNRLYWYRQTLGQGPEFLTYFQNEAQLEKSRLLSDRFSAERPKGSFSTLEIQRTEQGDSAMYLCASSPQGFGEQYFGPGTRLTVT.

This clone has a single count. J is TRBJ2-1 and V is TRBV2, with TRBD2 matching over 9 bases. The CDR3 runs 14 residues. After removal of 8 bases from V and 0 bases from J, the junction contained 2 bases not matched to a gene. CDR1 is SNHLY, CDR2 FYNNEI, per germline. Here the CDR3 DNA reads TGTGCCAGCTTAGCGGGGGCCTCCTACAATGAGCAGTTCTTC. Its translation is CASLAGASYNEQFF.

The genes are TRBV10-3 and TRBJ1-2; D perhaps matches TRBD1 (5 bases). The V end was cut by 2 bases, the J end by 4 bases, with 11 bases between. The length of the CDR3 is 14 residues. Germline CDR1 is ENHRY and CDR2 is SYGVKD. CDR3 nucleotides: TGTGCCATCAGTGAGGCAGGACAAGGCTATGGCTACACCTTC. Translation gives CAISEAGQGYGYTF.